This passage covers 15 T cell receptor beta chains from one sample sequenced in a study of shared clonotypes between healthy human individuals. The table came from immunoSEQ multiplex PCR; TCRdb's copy has only in-frame clones and leaves some out. The sample has a few million clones, approximately 92% seen once. Material: naive CD4+ T cells sorted from blood. Described subset: CD45RA+ positively selected. Receptors were obtained from a man younger than 30 in good health.

J is TRBJ1-2 and V is TRBV4-1; tentative D call: TRBD1 (5 bases). Germline values: CDR1 MGHRA, CDR2 YSYEKL. Trimming pared 1 base from V and 3 bases from J, leaving 12 bases between. The CDR3 consists of 15 residues. CDR3 in DNA: TGCGCCAGCAGCCAAGCCTTCGGGGGTCACTATGGCTACACCTTC. As protein: CASSQAFGGHYGYTF.

This clone was found a few times. Within the sample, other DNA sequences also encode this same CDR3. The J gene is TRBJ1-5, the V gene TRBV6-5, with D possibly TRBD1 on 5 matching bases. Trimming took 10 bases from V and 0 from J, leaving 10 bases between them. The CDR3 has 13 amino acids. The V gene's germline CDR1 is MNHEY and CDR2 SVGAGI. For the CDR3, the DNA is TGTGCCACCAGCAGGGATAGCAATCAGCCCCAGCATTTT. Protein product: CATSRDSNQPQHF.

V is TRBV27 and J is TRBJ1-6; D ambiguous. Germline V lookup: CDR1 MNHEY, CDR2 SMNVEV (reference sequence). The CDR3 has 14 residues. V lost 2 bases to trimming and J lost 4 bases, with 6 bases between them. CDR3 bases: TGTGCCAGCAGTTTACACAAATATAATTCACCCCTCCACTTT. The encoded protein is CASSLHKYNSPLHF.

CDR3 coding DNA: TGTGCCAGCTCACCAGTACCCTACAATCAGCCCCAGCATTTT. Translated, it gives CASSPVPYNQPQHF. The gene calls are TRBV18 and TRBJ1-5; unclear D gene. The germline gives CDR1 KGHSH, CDR2 LQKENI. Trimming pared 2 bases from V and 3 bases from J, leaving 8 bases between. The CDR3 loop spans 14 amino acids.

The CDR3 region has the DNA TGTGCCAGCAGTTTAGCGACTAGCGGGCCTTACGAGCAGTACTTC. Residues: CASSLATSGPYEQYF. The chain links TRBV27 to TRBJ2-5, with 10 bases lining up with TRBD2. The DNA end favors TRBJ2-7, so the J call may be wrong. The CDR3 is made up of 15 amino acids. From germline, CDR1 is MNHEY and CDR2 SMNVEV (reference sequence).

The chain employs TRBV10-3 and TRBJ2-1; TRBD2 agrees at 7 bases. With 5 bases clipped from V and 5 bases from J, the junction kept 3 bases outside the gene matches. The germline CDR1 and CDR2 sequences are ENHRY and SYGVKD. This CDR3 region has 13 residues. This CDR3 is CAISSGEDNEQFF. The CDR3 DNA sequence: TGTGCCATCAGTAGCGGGGAGGACAATGAGCAGTTCTTC.

The chain uses TRBV28 and TRBJ1-2; D might be TRBD1 (6 bases). There are 13 residues in the CDR3. CDR1 is MDHEN and CDR2 is SYDVKM in the germline V gene. The V end lost 3 bases, the J end lost 8 bases, and 13 bases lay between the germline ends. CDR3 DNA: TGTGCCAGCAGTTTGTGGGCAGGGGACGGCTACACCTTC. Translated, it gives CASSLWAGDGYTF.

V usage is TRBV19 and J usage is TRBJ1-5, with 7 positions matching TRBD1. CDR1 and CDR2 from the germline V gene are LNHDA and SQIVND (reference sequence). V trimming: 6 bases; J trimming: 2 bases; junction bases outside the gene matches: 7. This CDR3 is built from 15 residues. CDR3 DNA: TGTGCCAGTAGCTTGTACAGGGGAGGCAATCAGCCCCAGCATTTT. It codes for CASSLYRGGNQPQHF.

The rearrangement uses TRBV4-1 and TRBJ2-1; 7 positions match TRBD2. Germline V CDR1 and CDR2: MGHRA, YSYEKL. J was trimmed by 3 bases and V by 5 bases; bases with no gene match: 10. The CDR3 covers 16 residues. In nucleotides, the CDR3 is TGCGCCAGCAGCTTAAGCATCGAGCGGGACTACAATGAGCAGTTCTTC. It is translated as CASSLSIERDYNEQFF.

The J gene is TRBJ1-5, the V gene TRBV28; 8 nucleotides align to TRBD1. The V gene end was trimmed by 5 bases and the J gene end by 4 bases; junction bases not matched to a gene: 13. The CDR3 length is 17 residues. Germline CDR1 MDHEN, CDR2 SYDVKM. CDR3 residues: CASSLPRTGQRNQPQHF. Here the CDR3 DNA reads TGTGCCAGCAGTCTTCCACGGACAGGGCAACGGAATCAGCCCCAGCATTTT.

Only one count was recorded for this clone. Here the CDR3 DNA reads TGTGCCAGTAGTATCCCCAGGGGGAAAGCCTCTGGGGCCAACGTCCTGACTTTC. This gives the protein CASSIPRGKASGANVLTF. The V gene is TRBV19, the J gene TRBJ2-6; 7 nucleotides agree with TRBD1. Unmatched junction bases numbered 8, after V lost 3 bases and J lost 0 bases. This CDR3 spans 18 amino acids. Germline-derived CDR1 and CDR2 are LNHDA and SQIVND (reference sequence).

This sequence joins TRBV6-5 and TRBJ1-1; D remains ambiguous. CDR1 and CDR2 (germline): MNHEY, SVGAGI. This CDR3 is 14 amino acids long. V lost 2 bases and J 1 base, leaving 8 bases between the germline ends. CDR3 nucleotides: TGTGCCAGCAGTTACCTCCAGCGGAACACTGAAGCTTTCTTT. Amino acid sequence: CASSYLQRNTEAFF.

The V and J genes are TRBV18 and TRBJ2-3; a possible D gene is TRBD2 (6 bases). The CDR3 sequence is 16 residues long. Germline-derived CDR1 and CDR2 are KGHSH and LQKENI. V shed 3 bases and J shed 0 bases, with 13 bases lying between them. This CDR3 is CASSPNWGTSTDTQYF. The CDR3 nucleotides read TGTGCCAGCTCACCGAACTGGGGGACTAGCACAGATACGCAGTATTTT.

The chain combines TRBV18 with TRBJ1-6, with D unresolved. Trimming removed 6 bases from V and 8 bases from J, with 14 bases in between. The CDR3 length is 14 residues. CDR1 KGHSH and CDR2 LQKENI come from the germline V gene. The CDR3 region has the DNA TGTGCCAGCTCCTCCGGGGTCGGGGATTCACCCCTCCACTTT. This sequence encodes CASSSGVGDSPLHF.

Comments on this clone: Distinct nucleotide sequences in the sample also encode this CDR3. V and J are TRBV5-1 and TRBJ1-2; 8 nucleotides line up with TRBD1. Unmatched junction bases numbered 3, after V lost 3 bases and J lost 5 bases. The CDR3 length is 13 residues. Per the germline V gene, CDR1 is SGHRS and CDR2 is YFSETQ. CDR3: CASSSTGDYGYTF. CDR3 coding DNA: TGCGCCAGCAGCTCGACAGGGGATTATGGCTACACCTTC.